This entry lists 11 T cell receptor beta chains sequenced from one sample in a study of shared clonotypes between healthy human individuals. Libraries were prepared by immunoSEQ multiplex PCR; TCRdb keeps only in-frame clonotypes and omits some of them. The sample includes 550,000 to 800,000 clones, around 91% seen only once; the top ten take 34%. Sequences were obtained from memory CD8+ T cells from PBMCs. The subset was: CD45RO+ cells pooled with CCR7-negative TemRA cells. Receptors were obtained from a man aged 18 to 30 in good health. Some clones in this sample may be carry-over from other donors' samples.

The CDR3 DNA sequence: TGTGCCAGCAGTTTCGAAAGCGGGAGGGCCCATGAGCAGTTCTTC. This sequence encodes CASSFESGRAHEQFF. The chain has TRBV28 and TRBJ2-1; 10 bases are shared with TRBD2. The germline V gene has CDR1 MDHEN and CDR2 SYDVKM. V lost 3 bases to trimming and J lost 8 bases; unmatched junction nucleotides: 7. CDR3 length equals 15 residues.

The chain joins TRBV27 to TRBJ2-3; tentatively, D is TRBD1 (6 bases). Looked up from germline, CDR1 is MNHEY and CDR2 is SMNVEV (reference sequence). The CDR3 has 14 residues. The ends were cut back, 1 base at V and 6 bases at J, with 11 bases in the middle. CDR3 amino acids: CASSLWDNRDTQYF. The CDR3 DNA is TGTGCCAGCAGTTTATGGGACAATAGGGATACGCAGTATTTT.

This chain joins TRBV4-1 and TRBJ2-3; D perhaps matches TRBD1 (6 bases). This CDR3 is 16 amino acids long. V lost 1 base and J lost 1, with 12 bases in between. The germline V gene encodes CDR1 MGHRA and CDR2 YSYEKL. The DNA for the CDR3 is TGCGCCAGCAGCCAAGCAAGTTGGGGGCGCACAGATACGCAGTATTTT. Translated, it gives CASSQASWGRTDTQYF.

About this clone itself: In the same sample, other DNA sequences code for this CDR3. The V and J genes are TRBV5-6 and TRBJ2-7; D perhaps matches TRBD1 (6 bases). Per the germline V gene, CDR1 is SGHDT and CDR2 is YYEEEE. The V gene lost 4 bases and the J gene lost 4 bases, with 12 bases spanning the gap. The CDR3 consists of 13 residues. The CDR3 spells CASSAGRGYEQYF. CDR3 coding DNA: TGTGCCAGCAGCGCTGGTAGGGGGTACGAGCAGTACTTC. Based on the CDR3 plus reference TRBV5-6 and TRBJ2-7, the full variable domain is DAGVTQSPTHLIKTRGQQVTLRCSPKSGHDTVSWYQQALGQGPQFIFQYYEEEERQRGNFPDRFSGHQFPNYSSELNVNALLLGDSALYLCASSAGRGYEQYFGPGTRLTVT.

CDR3 DNA: TGTGCCAGCAGCCAACGACAGGGACCTAGCACAGATACGCAGTATTTT. Protein: CASSQRQGPSTDTQYF. The gene calls are TRBV7-9 and TRBJ2-3, with 7 bases aligning to TRBD1. The ends lost 5 bases at V and 0 bases at J; junction bases unmatched: 8. Germline CDR1 is SEHNR and CDR2 is FQNEAQ (reference sequence). The CDR3 is made up of 16 amino acids.

DNA for the CDR3: TGTGCCAGCACCCCATCCGTGGATGAGCAGTTCTTC. It is translated as CASTPSVDEQFF. The chain combines TRBV28 with TRBJ2-1; D gene ambiguous. Looked up from germline, CDR1 is MDHEN and CDR2 is SYDVKM. The length of the CDR3 is 12 residues. V lost 7 bases to trimming and J lost 8 bases, with 12 bases between them.

This clone was counted once. J is TRBJ2-6 and V is TRBV7-9; 9 nucleotides align to TRBD1. There are 19 residues in the CDR3. The trim removed 5 bases at V and 0 bases at J, leaving 11 bases unmatched. Germline assignment: CDR1 SEHNR and CDR2 FQNEAQ (reference sequence). In nucleotides, the CDR3 is TGTGCCAGCAGCCCGAAAGGACAGGGGTCCTACTCTGGGGCCAACGTCCTGACTTTC. Residues: CASSPKGQGSYSGANVLTF.

The V call is TRBV4-1, the J call TRBJ1-4; TRBD1 matches 10 bases. The CDR3 runs 19 residues. The germline V gene encodes CDR1 MGHRA and CDR2 YSYEKL. V dropped 3 bases and J dropped 0; count of bases not matched to a gene: 10. In DNA, the CDR3 is TGCGCCAGCAGCCAGATCCGGGACAGGGGCCCCGCAACTAATGAAAAACTGTTTTTT. Translating gives CASSQIRDRGPATNEKLFF.

This chain uses TRBV4-3 with TRBJ2-5; 13 bases align to TRBD2. J gave up 5 bases and V 3 bases, and 9 bases lay outside the gene matches. Germline V gene lookup returns CDR1 LGHNA and CDR2 YSLEER. CDR3 length: 17 amino acids. The CDR3 spells CASSQGGLAGVWETQYF. CDR3 DNA sequence: TGCGCCAGCAGCCAGGGTGGACTAGCGGGAGTGTGGGAGACCCAGTACTTC.

The gene calls are TRBV9 and TRBJ2-5; 9 bases align to TRBD2. The CDR3 loop spans 15 amino acids. CDR1 SGDLS and CDR2 YYNGEE come from the germline V gene. With V trimmed by 0 bases and J by 4 bases, 4 bases remained unmatched. The CDR3 nucleotides are TGTGCCAGCAGCGTAGGGATAGCGGGAGTAGAGACCCAGTACTTC. Translating it yields CASSVGIAGVETQYF.

The rearrangement joins TRBV4-2 to TRBJ2-7; 9 bases match TRBD1. Per the germline V gene, CDR1 is LGHNA and CDR2 is YNFKEQ. This CDR3 contains 15 residues. V lost 4 bases, J lost 4 bases, and 8 bases stayed unmatched. The chain's CDR3 is CASSPGQGGGYEQYF. As DNA, the CDR3 is TGTGCCAGCAGCCCGGGACAGGGAGGAGGGTACGAGCAGTACTTC.